This TCR beta chain derives from a study of identifying expanded T cells in peripheral blood (dated by TCRdb to about 2019). With regard to the full study: Separate aliquots of the same genomic DNA pool were sequenced to produce technical replicates, and four replicates were compared in pairs.

This clone was recorded only once. Its recognized antigen is unknown. No base quality information exists; no much larger clone differs at one position. During the collection period, no infections or other immune events were recorded for the healthy donors. Healthy-donor blood repertoires served as a training cohort to calibrate time-dependent variance in a beta-binomial model of T-cell clone differential abundance. There were roughly 10 healthy donors in the training cohort, of whom 3 were female and 7 were male. Donor ages ranged from roughly 25 to 65 years, with an average of 43 years. Whole blood from each healthy donor was obtained from a commercial supplier and was collected at three time points approximately 15 days apart. For immunosequencing, genomic DNA was extracted from unsorted whole blood. TCRbeta CDR3 regions were profiled by bias-controlled multiplex PCR amplification of genomic DNA with the immunoSEQ Assay. The published analysis was carried out like this. The absolute abundance of each unique TCRbeta CDR3 region was quantified after sequences were collapsed and filtered. Two models were used to test differential abundance: a binomial model (Fisher-equivalent) and a beta-binomial model that adds time-dependent variance fitted from healthy donors. Clones with fewer than 5 combined templates were removed, and differential abundance was called for clones with a Benjamini-Hochberg FDR below 0.01. In the beta-binomial model, variance was expressed as a function of the total template count across the two samples, in the form v = (b*log(k)+a)^2. Drawn from immuneACCESS, this table holds only the in-frame rearrangements with V and J called that TCRdb kept. Clones are partly lost; checked studies trace under half to an unresolved V gene and leave the rest unexplained. Clonal size and the V and J genes are those of that table, whereas D and trimming came from the DNA. In all, the sample holds approximately 58,000 clones, and roughly four fifths of those were seen once. Roughly a sixth of the sample is in the top ten clones.

Paper-wide results and their limitations: Both the number of clones called differentially abundant and the false-positive rate were significantly reduced by the beta-binomial model across all healthy-donor time intervals. The binomial model flagged roughly 1.3 differentially abundant clones between technical replicates but roughly 15 over two weeks and roughly 19 over about four weeks. Variance in clone template counts between roughly two-week samples significantly increased with total template count across all healthy donors. The authors expected that over much longer intervals, such as months to years, biological variance in healthy repertoires might increase even further.

The specimen was blood. This TCR came from a person between 18 and 69 years old in good health.

The sequence in DNA is TGTGCCATCAGTGACTCTGGGATCGGGGCCAGCTCCTACGAGCAGTACTTC. The translation is CAISDSGIGASSYEQYF. The chain links TRBV10-3 with TRBJ2-7; the D region may be TRBD1 or TRBD2, each matching 5 bases equally. CDR1 and CDR2, per the germline V gene, are ENHRY and SYGVKD. The CDR3, cysteine through phenylalanine, is 17 amino acids long. Only the CDR3 DNA stays, 51 bases, in frame from base 1. Trimming at the junction amounts to 3 bases on V and 0 bases on J, and the germline ends lie 18 bases apart.